The clone carrying this T cell receptor beta chain was counted ten times or more. What it recognizes is unknown. TCRdb reprocessed the 5' RACE reads via MiXCR and lists one record per CDR3 protein. The data show 34,000 or so distinct CDR3 sequences, 27% seen once. Tregs were sorted as CD4+CD25+CD127-/low cells. General study results and limits: Tumor Treg TCRs overlapped most with tumor naive CD4+ cells. The TCR gene usage of tumor memory CD4+ T cells clustered together with blood and lymph node memory CD4+ cells and with lymph node naive CD4+ cells.

V was cut by 0 bases and J by 4 bases, with 10 bases left in between. Per the germline V gene, CDR1 is SGHRS and CDR2 is YFSETQ. This CDR3 has 14 residues. The chain uses TRBV5-1 and TRBJ1-2; D is unresolved. This sequence was found in a female donor with breast cancer. The sample comprised tumor-infiltrating Tregs sorted from the breast tumor. In DNA form, the CDR3 reads TGCGCCAGCAGCTTGGTTTCCGGAGCCTATGGCTACACCTTC. It specifies CASSLVSGAYGYTF.